Sequencing of this TCR beta chain was carried out in a study of cytomegalovirus exposure and HLA in healthy donors. Regarding the study as a whole: Exclusion applied to some V segments, including TRBV6-2 and TRBV6-3, as they were indistinguishable. Most CMV-associated TCR beta chains were later found to appear HLA-restricted. In most subjects, TCR beta sequences reportedly gave accurate predictions of HLA-A and HLA-B alleles.

Of note for this clone: Its antigen is undetermined.

The PCR had 60 Vbeta and 13 Jbeta primers. Authors' data handling: Unique TCR beta chains numbered approximately 80 million in a later analysis, with roughly 11 million shared. The method was immunoSEQ multiplex PCR; TCRdb's version includes in-frame clones alone and lacks a portion of them. D and trimming were read from the DNA, whereas the V and J calls and clone size are those reported in that table. The sample records some 190,000 clones, about 80% being singletons. V shed 10 bases and J 3 bases; nucleotides not matched to a gene: 2. Germline assignment: CDR1 ENHRY and CDR2 SYGVKD. This CDR3 has 11 amino acids.

This chain connects TRBV10-3 to TRBJ2-5; TRBD1 agrees at 7 bases. This receptor was taken from a woman in her 30s in good health and CMV-seronegative. The sequencing sample was made of PBMCs. CDR3: CATQGEETQYF. CDR3 DNA sequence: TGTGCCACCCAGGGGGAAGAGACCCAGTACTTC.